Sequencing of this T cell receptor beta chain was carried out in a study of blood T cell repertoires in COVID-19. The CDR3 contains 13 residues. J gave up 8 bases and V 5 bases, and 8 bases lay outside the gene matches. Some clones are missing from TCRdb's copy, which holds only in-frame ones; the method was immunoSEQ multiplex PCR. The sample includes some 270,000 clones, under 90% seen only once; the top ten take approximately 2%. The sequencing input was peripheral blood. J is TRBJ1-2 and V is TRBV6-7; 7 nucleotides agree with TRBD1. TRBV6-7 is known as an ORF, though its function is uncertain. This TCR was recovered from a man aged 50 to 60 with acute or convalescent COVID-19. The CDR3 bases are TGTGCCAGCAGTAGGGACAGTAAGGGGGGCTACACCTTC. Translating it yields CASSRDSKGGYTF.